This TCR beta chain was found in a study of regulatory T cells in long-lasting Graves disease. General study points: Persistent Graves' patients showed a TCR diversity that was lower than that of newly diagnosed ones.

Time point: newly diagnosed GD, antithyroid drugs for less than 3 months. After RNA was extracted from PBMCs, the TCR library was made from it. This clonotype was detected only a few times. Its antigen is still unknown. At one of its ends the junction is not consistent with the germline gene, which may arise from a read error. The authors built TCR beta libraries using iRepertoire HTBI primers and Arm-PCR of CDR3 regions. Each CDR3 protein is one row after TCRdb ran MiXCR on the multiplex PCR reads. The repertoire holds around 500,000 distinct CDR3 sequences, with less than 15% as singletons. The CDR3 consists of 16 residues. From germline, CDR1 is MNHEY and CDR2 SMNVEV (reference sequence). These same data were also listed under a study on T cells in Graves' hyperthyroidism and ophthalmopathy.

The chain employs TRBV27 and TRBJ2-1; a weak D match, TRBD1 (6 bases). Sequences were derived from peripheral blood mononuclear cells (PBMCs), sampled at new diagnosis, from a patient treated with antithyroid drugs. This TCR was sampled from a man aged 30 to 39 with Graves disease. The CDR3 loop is CAGSYPGEGSYNEQFF. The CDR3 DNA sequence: TGTGCCGGCAGTTACCCAGGGGAAGGATCCTACAATGAGCAGTTCTTC.